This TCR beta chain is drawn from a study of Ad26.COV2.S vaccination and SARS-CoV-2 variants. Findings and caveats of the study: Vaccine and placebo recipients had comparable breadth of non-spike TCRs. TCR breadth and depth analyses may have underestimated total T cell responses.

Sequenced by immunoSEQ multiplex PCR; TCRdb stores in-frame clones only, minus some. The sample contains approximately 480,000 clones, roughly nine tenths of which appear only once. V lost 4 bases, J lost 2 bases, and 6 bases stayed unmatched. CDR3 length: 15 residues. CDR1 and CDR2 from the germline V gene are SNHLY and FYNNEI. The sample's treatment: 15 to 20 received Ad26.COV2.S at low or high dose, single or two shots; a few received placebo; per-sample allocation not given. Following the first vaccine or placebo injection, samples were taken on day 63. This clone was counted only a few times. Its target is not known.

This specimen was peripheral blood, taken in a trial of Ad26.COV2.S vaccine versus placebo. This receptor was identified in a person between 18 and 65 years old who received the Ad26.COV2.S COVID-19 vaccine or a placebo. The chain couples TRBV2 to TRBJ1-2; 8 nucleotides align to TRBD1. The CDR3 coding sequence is TGTGCCAGCAGTGCCTGGACAGGGAGGAACTATGGCTACACCTTC. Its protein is CASSAWTGRNYGYTF.